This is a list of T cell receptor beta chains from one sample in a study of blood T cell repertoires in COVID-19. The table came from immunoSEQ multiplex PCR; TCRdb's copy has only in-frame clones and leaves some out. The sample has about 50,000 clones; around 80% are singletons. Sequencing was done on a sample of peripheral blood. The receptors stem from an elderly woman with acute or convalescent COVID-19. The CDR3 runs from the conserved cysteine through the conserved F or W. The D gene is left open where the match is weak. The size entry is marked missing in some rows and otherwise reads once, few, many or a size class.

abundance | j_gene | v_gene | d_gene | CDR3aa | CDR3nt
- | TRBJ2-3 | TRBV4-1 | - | CASSQVADFYVPSSTDTQYF | TGCGCCAGCAGCCAAGTCGCAGACTTCTACGTTCCTTCTAGCACAGATACGCAGTATTTT
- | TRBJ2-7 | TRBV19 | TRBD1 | CASTGTGPYEQYF | TGTGCCAGTACCGGGACAGGGCCCTACGAGCAGTACTTC
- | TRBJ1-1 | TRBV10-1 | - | CACRGDLNTEAFF | TGCGCCTGCAGAGGGGATTTGAACACTGAAGCTTTCTTT
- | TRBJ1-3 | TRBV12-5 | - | CASGLYSLGTSSGNTIYF | TGTGCTAGTGGTTTGTACTCGCTCGGGACAAGCTCTGGAAACACCATATATTTT
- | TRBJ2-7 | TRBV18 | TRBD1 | CASSPGTGGYEQYF | TGTGCCAGCTCACCCGGGACAGGGGGGTACGAGCAGTACTTC
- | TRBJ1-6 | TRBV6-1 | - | CASSEPAGASYNSPLHF | TGTGCCAGCAGTGAACCGGCAGGGGCCTCCTATAATTCACCCCTCCACTTT
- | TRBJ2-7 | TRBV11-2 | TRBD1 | CASSFYTGASYEQYF | TGTGCCAGCAGCTTTTATACAGGGGCCTCCTACGAGCAGTACTTC
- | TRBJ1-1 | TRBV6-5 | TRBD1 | CASSYRGLGEAFF | TGTGCCAGCAGCTACAGGGGGCTGGGTGAAGCTTTCTTT
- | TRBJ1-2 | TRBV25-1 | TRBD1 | CASRTGVGYTF | TGTGCCAGCAGGACAGGGGTCGGCTACACCTTC
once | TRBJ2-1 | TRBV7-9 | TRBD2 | CASSPRTSGRYNEQFF | TGTGCCAGCAGCCCGCGGACTAGCGGGAGGTACAATGAGCAGTTCTTC
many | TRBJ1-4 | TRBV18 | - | CASSPNMNEKLFF | TGTGCCAGCTCACCTAATATGAATGAAAAACTGTTTTTT
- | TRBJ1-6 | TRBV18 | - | CASSPPSGNNSPLHF | TGTGCCAGCTCACCCCCGTCAGGGAATAATTCACCCCTCCACTTT
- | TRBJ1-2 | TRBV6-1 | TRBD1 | CASSEGTGVYGYTF | TGTGCCAGCAGTGAAGGGACAGGAGTCTATGGCTACACCTTC
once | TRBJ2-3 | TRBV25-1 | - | CASSVGLSTDTQYF | TGTGCCAGCAGTGTTGGGCTTAGCACAGATACGCAGTATTTT
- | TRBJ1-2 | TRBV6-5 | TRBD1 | CASSRQGDGYTF | TGTGCCAGCAGTCGACAGGGGGATGGCTACACCTTC
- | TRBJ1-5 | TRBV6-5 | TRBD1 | CASSRGQGVQPQHF | TGTGCCAGCAGCCGAGGACAGGGCGTTCAGCCCCAGCATTTT
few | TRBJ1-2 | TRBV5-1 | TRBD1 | CASSQGQGLGYTF | TGCGCCAGCAGCCAGGGACAGGGCCTAGGCTACACCTTC
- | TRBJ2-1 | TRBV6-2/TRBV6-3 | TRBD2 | CASSYFGGANNEQFF | TGTGCCAGCAGTTACTTCGGGGGGGCCAACAATGAGCAGTTCTTC
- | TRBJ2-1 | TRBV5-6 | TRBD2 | CASSLLWAGVYNEQFF | TGTGCCAGCAGCTTGTTATGGGCGGGGGTCTACAATGAGCAGTTCTTC
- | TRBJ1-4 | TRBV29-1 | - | CSVETGKNEKLFF | TGCAGCGTGGAAACCGGGAAAAATGAAAAACTGTTTTTT
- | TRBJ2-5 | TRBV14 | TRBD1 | CASSLIPWGQGLETQYF | TGTGCCAGCAGCCTAATACCTTGGGGACAGGGGCTAGAGACCCAGTACTTC
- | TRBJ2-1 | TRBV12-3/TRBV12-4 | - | CASRGRGNEQFF | TGTGCCAGCAGGGGCAGGGGCAATGAGCAGTTCTTC
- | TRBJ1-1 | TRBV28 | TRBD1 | CASSLTPGQGEAFF | TGTGCCAGCAGTTTAACCCCAGGACAGGGCGAGGCTTTCTTT
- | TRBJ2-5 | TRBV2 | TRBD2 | CASSRWTSGAAETQYF | TGTGCCAGCAGTCGTTGGACTAGCGGAGCCGCAGAGACCCAGTACTTC
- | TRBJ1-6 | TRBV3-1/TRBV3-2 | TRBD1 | CASSQYTGDNSPLHF | TGTGCCAGCAGCCAATATACAGGGGATAATTCACCCCTCCACTTT
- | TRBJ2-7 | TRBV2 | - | CASSEGGPSSYEQYF | TGTGCCAGCAGTGAAGGGGGGCCCAGCTCCTACGAGCAGTACTTC
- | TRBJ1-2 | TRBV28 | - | CASSFADTGYGYTF | TGTGCCAGCAGTTTTGCTGACACCGGCTATGGCTACACCTTC
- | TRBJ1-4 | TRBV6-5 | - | CASSPTGRREKLFF | TGTGCCAGCAGTCCTACAGGGAGAAGAGAAAAACTGTTTTTT
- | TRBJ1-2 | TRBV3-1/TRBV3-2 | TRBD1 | CASSPEYRDRYGYTF | TGTGCCAGCAGCCCGGAATACCGGGACAGATATGGCTACACCTTC
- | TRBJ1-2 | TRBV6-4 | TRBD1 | CASRGQGAFGYTF | TGTGCCAGCAGGGGACAGGGGGCGTTTGGCTACACCTTC
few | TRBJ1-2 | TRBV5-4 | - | CASSLQGKGYTF | TGTGCCAGCAGCCTCCAGGGTAAAGGCTACACCTTC
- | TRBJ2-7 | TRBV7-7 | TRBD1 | CASSLGQGVTYEQYF | TGTGCTAGCAGCCTTGGACAGGGTGTGACATACGAGCAGTACTTC
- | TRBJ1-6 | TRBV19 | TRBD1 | CASSTGGDSPLHF | TGTGCCAGTAGTACAGGGGGAGACTCACCCCTCCACTTT
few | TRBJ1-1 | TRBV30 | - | CAWSSTANTEAFF | TGTGCCTGGAGCTCAACAGCGAACACTGAAGCTTTCTTT
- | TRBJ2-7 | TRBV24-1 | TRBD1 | CATSPPTGLCEQYF | TGTGCCACCAGCCCACCGACAGGGCTCTGCGAGCAGTACTTC
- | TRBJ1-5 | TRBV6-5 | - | CASSYNGQTSGWAQHF | TGTGCCAGCAGTTATAATGGACAGACATCAGGCTGGGCCCAGCATTTT
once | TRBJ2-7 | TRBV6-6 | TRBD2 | CASSYGLAGDEQYF | TGTGCCAGCAGTTACGGACTAGCGGGGGACGAGCAGTACTTC
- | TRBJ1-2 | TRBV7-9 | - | CASSLAQGNYGYTF | TGTGCCAGCAGCTTAGCGCAGGGTAACTATGGCTACACCTTC
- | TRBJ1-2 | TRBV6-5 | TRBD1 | CAGGDRQDGYTF | TGTGCCGGGGGGGACAGGCAAGATGGCTACACCTTC
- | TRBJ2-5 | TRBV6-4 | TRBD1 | CASSAGTGWAETQYF | TGTGCCAGCAGTGCTGGGACAGGTTGGGCAGAGACCCAGTACTTC